This entry concerns a single TCR beta chain. Here immunoSEQ multiplex PCR was the method, and the copy in TCRdb shows in-frame clones only, minus some. The sample comprises 30,000 to 45,000 clones, approximately 91% of which are singletons, and about 0.4% rests with the top ten. The sample comes from a study of T cell changes during pregnancy in multiple sclerosis. V dropped 7 bases and J dropped 0; count of bases not matched to a gene: 8. Germline loops: CDR1 LNHDA, CDR2 SQIVND (reference sequence). This CDR3 region has 16 residues. The sequences come from CD4+ T cells from peripheral blood mononuclear cells, collected after pregnancy. The receptor was derived from a female donor in good health, enrolled as a control in a pregnancy study. V gene TRBV19 combines with J gene TRBJ2-2; 7 bases fit TRBD2. The CDR3 reads CASTGREPPNTGELFF. The CDR3 DNA reads TGTGCCAGTACGGGGAGGGAACCCCCGAACACCGGGGAGCTGTTTTTT.